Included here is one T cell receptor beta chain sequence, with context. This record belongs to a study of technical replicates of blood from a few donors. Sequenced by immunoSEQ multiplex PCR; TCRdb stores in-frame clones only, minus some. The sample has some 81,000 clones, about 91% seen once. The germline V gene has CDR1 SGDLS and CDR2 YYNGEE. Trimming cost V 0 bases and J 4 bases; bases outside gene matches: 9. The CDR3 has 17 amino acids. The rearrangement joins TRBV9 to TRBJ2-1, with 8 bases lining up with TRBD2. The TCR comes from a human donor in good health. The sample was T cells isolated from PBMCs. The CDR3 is CASSVVSGGGQYNEQFF. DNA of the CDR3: TGTGCCAGCAGCGTAGTCTCCGGGGGGGGCCAATACAATGAGCAGTTCTTC.